The next 19 T cell receptor beta chains were all read from a single sample in a study of blood T cells in healthy people across ages. Alongside a J-beta primer mix, a sample-barcoded 5' primer served in a second PCR lasting roughly 7 to 11 cycles. Via MiXCR, TCRdb re-called the 5' RACE reads, giving one row per CDR3 protein. The data hold about 1.4 million distinct CDR3 sequences, with 59% observed a single time. Input material: blood. Receptors were obtained from a man between 18 and 35 years old in good health.

V is TRBV6-6 and J is TRBJ1-5; D perhaps matches TRBD1 (6 bases). CDR3 length: 14 amino acids. The ends were cut back, 7 bases at V and 6 bases at J, with 16 bases in the middle. CDR1 is MNHNY and CDR2 is SVGAGI in the germline V gene (reference sequence). This CDR3 reads CASTTGGPRQPQHF. Written as DNA, the CDR3 is TGTGCCAGCACAACCGGGGGGCCCCGTCAGCCCCAGCATTTT.

In its sample, this clonotype was seen a few times. V usage is TRBV7-2 and J usage is TRBJ2-7, with TRBD2 matching 7 bases. Germline lookup yields CDR1 SGHTA and CDR2 FQGNSA. This CDR3 spans 18 amino acids. V dropped 3 bases and J dropped 0; count of bases not matched to a gene: 14. The CDR3 DNA reads TGTGCCAGCAGCTTGGGGGGGGGGACTGCCGTACCCTCCTACGAGCAGTACTTC. This encodes CASSLGGGTAVPSYEQYF.

This chain joins TRBV10-3 and TRBJ2-1; the match to TRBD2 covers 13 bases. The CDR3 covers 18 residues. The germline V gene encodes CDR1 ENHRY and CDR2 SYGVKD. V was clipped by 2 bases and J by 7 bases; unmatched bases: 11. CDR3 sequence reads: CAISERGFGTSGKNEQFF. The CDR3 bases are TGTGCCATCAGTGAGAGGGGGTTCGGGACTAGCGGGAAGAATGAGCAGTTCTTC.

In its sample, this clonotype was seen a few times. The chain carries TRBV7-9 and TRBJ1-2; 11 bases map to TRBD1. CDR1 and CDR2 (germline): SEHNR, FQNEAQ (reference sequence). The CDR3 totals 14 residues. J lost 7 bases, V lost 5 bases, and 6 bases had no gene match. This CDR3 reads CASSTGQGASGYTF. CDR3 in DNA: TGTGCCAGCAGCACTGGACAGGGGGCCAGTGGCTACACCTTC.

This clonotype appeared a few times. V gene TRBV7-2 combines with J gene TRBJ2-3, with 9 bases fitting TRBD1. This CDR3 region has 15 residues. Germline values: CDR1 SGHTA, CDR2 FQGNSA. Trimming cost V 5 bases and J 1 base; bases outside gene matches: 4. CDR3 bases: TGTGCCAGCAGCACCCGGACAGGGGGCACAGATACGCAGTATTTT. As protein: CASSTRTGGTDTQYF.

V is TRBV4-1 and J is TRBJ1-1, with 7 bases that match TRBD1. V dropped 3 bases and J dropped 0; count of bases not matched to a gene: 13. This CDR3 comprises 18 residues. Germline CDR1 is MGHRA and CDR2 is YSYEKL. This CDR3 is CASSHASAGGSLNTEAFF. In DNA form, the CDR3 reads TGCGCCAGCAGCCACGCTAGTGCAGGGGGGTCACTGAACACTGAAGCTTTCTTT.

This rearrangement joins TRBV10-3 to TRBJ2-5, with 15 bases aligning to TRBD2. The CDR3 has 20 amino acids. Trimming took 4 bases from V and 0 from J; bases not matched to a gene: 12. Germline lookup yields CDR1 ENHRY and CDR2 SYGVKD. CDR3 DNA: TGTGCCATCAGTGCCCCCCAGGGACTAGCGGGGGGAGAATACCAAGAGACCCAGTACTTC. This encodes CAISAPQGLAGGEYQETQYF.

This chain links TRBV5-5 with TRBJ2-5; 7 positions agree with TRBD2. CDR1 and CDR2 from the germline V gene are SGHKS and YYEKEE (reference sequence). This CDR3 is built from 14 residues. The ends lost 4 bases at V and 2 bases at J; junction bases unmatched: 5. DNA for the CDR3: TGTGCCAGCAGCCCACCAGCGGGACAAGAGACCCAGTACTTC. This translates into CASSPPAGQETQYF.

This clonotype was seen a few times. At one end the junction does not follow the germline gene, possibly because of a read error. The genes are TRBV7-7 and TRBJ2-5; D not resolved. Germline-derived CDR1 and CDR2 are SSHAT and FNYEAQ (reference sequence). The CDR3 is 14 residues long. The CDR3 sequence is CASSASLLQETQYF. CDR3 DNA: TGTGCTAGCAGCGCAAGCCTTTTACAAGAGACCCAGTACTTC.

Regarding this clonotype: This may be a read error, as it is one base from a much larger clone. This chain links TRBV6-2 or TRBV6-3 with TRBJ1-1; D is unclear. The CDR3 sequence is 14 residues long. Germline assignment: CDR1 MNHEY and CDR2 SVGEGT. CDR3 coding DNA: TGTGCCGGCAGTACCACGGACCTGAACACTGAAGCTTTCTTT. This translates into CAGSTTDLNTEAFF.

J is TRBJ2-3 and V is TRBV19; TRBD2 matches at 8 bases. V lost 9 bases, J lost 0 bases, and 5 bases stayed unmatched. This CDR3 is built from 14 residues. CDR1 is LNHDA and CDR2 is SQIVND in the germline V gene (reference sequence). This chain's CDR3 is CASMTSVSTDTQYF. Here the CDR3 DNA reads TGTGCCAGCATGACTAGCGTCAGCACAGATACGCAGTATTTT.

This chain links TRBV9 with TRBJ2-7; TRBD1 is a possible D gene (6 bases). V lost 0 bases, J lost 6 bases, and 19 bases lay in between. This CDR3 contains 16 residues. Germline loops: CDR1 SGDLS, CDR2 YYNGEE. CDR3 in DNA: TGTGCCAGCAGCGTAGCTCGACAGGTCCCCTTTCTCGAGCAGTACTTC. Translating gives CASSVARQVPFLEQYF. Looking up the rest from reference TRBV9 and TRBJ2-7 gives the full variable domain: DSGVTQTPKHLITATGQRVTLRCSPRSGDLSVYWYQQSLDQGLQFLIQYYNGEERAKGNILERFSAQQFPDLHSELNLSSLELGDSALYFCASSVARQVPFLEQYFGPGTRLTVT.

V usage is TRBV7-2 and J usage is TRBJ2-3; the D call may be TRBD1 or TRBD2 (5 bases each). CDR3 length: 13 residues. Trimming removed 6 bases at V and 8 bases at J, with 15 bases between. Looked up from germline, CDR1 is SGHTA and CDR2 is FQGNSA. The DNA for the CDR3 is TGTGCCAGCAGGTCCTCCGTCGGGGCTACGCAGTATTTT. Translated: CASRSSVGATQYF.

This clonotype has only a few counts. The CDR3 is CSVEPGSGANVLTF. CDR3 DNA: TGCAGCGTTGAACCTGGCTCTGGGGCCAACGTCCTGACTTTC. The V gene is TRBV29-1, the J gene TRBJ2-6; no definite D call. Trimming cost V 2 bases and J 0 bases, with 5 bases left between them. The CDR3 loop spans 14 amino acids. The germline V gene encodes CDR1 SQVTM and CDR2 ANQGSEA.

This chain uses TRBV4-1 with TRBJ2-5; 8 positions match TRBD1. This CDR3 is built from 16 residues. Unmatched junction bases numbered 4, after V lost 1 base and J lost 0 bases. Germline-derived CDR1 and CDR2 are MGHRA and YSYEKL. The CDR3 DNA reads TGCGCCAGCAGCCAAGCTCACAGGGGGTACCAAGAGACCCAGTACTTC. It translates to CASSQAHRGYQETQYF.

Notes on this clonotype: Germline and junction disagree at one end, which may indicate a read error. The V and J genes are TRBV5-1 and TRBJ2-3, with 9 positions matching TRBD2. CDR1 is SGHRS and CDR2 is YFSETQ in the germline V gene. This CDR3 has 18 amino acids. CDR3 in amino acids: CASSLGPGLAPQPDAQYF. For the CDR3, the DNA is TGCGCCAGCAGCTTGGGGCCGGGACTAGCACCTCAGCCAGATGCGCAGTATTTT.

The genes are TRBV7-6 and TRBJ1-1; D unclear. The CDR3 has 15 amino acids. Germline assignment: CDR1 SGHVS and CDR2 FNYEAQ. V shed 0 bases and J shed 1 base, with 9 bases lying between them. CDR3 amino acids: CASSLARGANTEAFF. The CDR3 nucleotides are TGTGCCAGCAGCTTAGCGCGGGGAGCGAACACTGAAGCTTTCTTT.

This clonotype has a handful of counts. J is TRBJ1-5 and V is TRBV3-1; D is uncertain. Germline CDR1 LGHDT, CDR2 YNNKEL (reference sequence). The CDR3 has 15 amino acids. The V and J ends lost 1 base and 5 bases respectively, with 12 bases between them. The CDR3 DNA reads TGTGCCAGCAGCCAAGGGACGGGAAGTTATCAGCCCCAGCATTTT. Translation gives CASSQGTGSYQPQHF.

The genes are TRBV29-1 and TRBJ2-3; 7 bases match TRBD1. This CDR3 is built from 15 residues. V shed 6 bases and J 0 bases; nucleotides not matched to a gene: 9. Per germline, CDR1 SQVTM and CDR2 ANQGSEA. The CDR3 loop reads CSVLPGGTSTDTQYF. The CDR3 DNA reads as TGCAGCGTCCTACCAGGGGGAACTAGCACAGATACGCAGTATTTT.